This T cell receptor beta chain is from a study of T cell responses to AZD1222 COVID-19 vaccine. This table comes from immunoSEQ multiplex PCR, and its TCRdb copy is limited to in-frame clones, with some not included. This table holds approximately 160,000 clones, about nine tenths found once. Trimming removed 4 bases at V and 2 bases at J, with 5 bases between. The CDR3 totals 11 residues. Germline V gives CDR1 DFQATT, CDR2 SNEGSKA (reference sequence). Sequencing used peripheral blood, obtained on day 0 of AZD1222 vaccination. This receptor was identified in an adult in good health. The rearrangement links TRBV20-1 to TRBJ1-2, with unresolved D. The CDR3 reads CSATWNYGYTF. CDR3 DNA sequence: TGCAGTGCTACTTGGAACTATGGCTACACCTTC.